This T cell receptor (beta chain) is drawn from a study of T cell responses to AZD1222 COVID-19 vaccine. Whole-study context: Second-dose timings of about 4 or about 12 weeks were pooled.

General study findings and limits: Rises in breadth and depth of Spike-specific TCRs came after two AZD1222 doses. White British people made up most donors, females outnumbered males, and clonal diversity was possibly underestimated.

Of note for this clone: No antigen is known for it.

From germline, CDR1 is MNHEY and CDR2 SVGEGT. The ends were cut back, 2 bases at V and 2 bases at J, with 7 bases in the middle. The length of the CDR3 is 14 residues. The repertoire was sequenced with immunoSEQ multiplex PCR; TCRdb's copy has only in-frame clones and lacks some. Here the sample spans around 30,000 clones, approximately 89% being singletons. The chain carries TRBV6-2 or TRBV6-3 and TRBJ1-3; D ambiguous. The sequencing used peripheral blood, collected on day 0 of AZD1222 vaccination. The receptor was isolated from an adult in good health. CDR3 protein: CASSYPDPGNTIYF. The CDR3 DNA is TGTGCCAGCAGTTACCCAGATCCTGGAAACACCATATATTTT.